Sequencing of this T cell receptor (beta chain) was carried out in a study of blood T cell repertoires in COVID-19. CDR3 length equals 12 residues. V lost 4 bases to trimming and J lost 7 bases, with 13 bases between them. Germline V gene sequence: CDR1 SQVTM, CDR2 ANQGSEA. This clone came up once. The repertoire was sequenced with immunoSEQ multiplex PCR; TCRdb's copy has only in-frame clones and lacks some. This sample has around 400,000 clones, with approximately 90% found just once. The chain couples TRBV29-1 to TRBJ1-2; a possible D gene is TRBD1 (5 bases). The source material was PBMCs or T cells enriched from blood (not recorded which). The origin of this receptor is a woman aged 40-49 years who had been exposed to COVID-19. CDR3 bases: TGCAGCGTTGCGAGGGCCGGGGGTGGCTACACCTTC. Amino acid sequence: CSVARAGGGYTF.